This T cell receptor (beta chain) originates from a study of T cell repertoires and Cas9 in healthy adults. This CDR3 contains 16 residues. Germline CDR1 is MNHEY and CDR2 is SMNVEV (reference sequence). J was trimmed by 1 base and V by 5 bases; bases with no gene match: 7. Using immunoSEQ multiplex PCR, the repertoire was profiled, and TCRdb retains in-frame clones only, with some absent. The sample lists around 25,000 clones; about nine tenths were seen once. The chain couples TRBV27 to TRBJ2-3; 9 nucleotides line up with TRBD2. Sequenced: CD4+ effector T cells (CD127+, CD25-, CD137-, CD154-) from PBMCs; culture status not recorded. This clonotype was obtained from a human donor in good health. CDR3 sequence reads: CASSGIAGVRTDTQYF. CDR3 nucleotide sequence: TGTGCCAGCAGTGGAATAGCGGGGGTCCGCACAGATACGCAGTATTTT.